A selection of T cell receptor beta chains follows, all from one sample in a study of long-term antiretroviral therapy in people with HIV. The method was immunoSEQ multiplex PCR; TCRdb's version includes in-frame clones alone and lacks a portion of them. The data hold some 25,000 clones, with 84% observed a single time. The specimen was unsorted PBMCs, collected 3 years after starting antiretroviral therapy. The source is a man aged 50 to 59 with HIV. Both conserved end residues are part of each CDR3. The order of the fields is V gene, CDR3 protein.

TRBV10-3,CATGQGAMDDYGYTF
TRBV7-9,CASGGNKNSPLHF
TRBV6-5,CASSYSARGYTGELFF
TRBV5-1,CASSLGDHPTDTQYF
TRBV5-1,CASSLTSVEQFF
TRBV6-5,CASTKSIRDTIYF
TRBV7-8,CASSYRGVEGYTF
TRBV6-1,CATLDRGITDTQYF
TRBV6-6,CASTPGTSTGETQYF
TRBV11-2,CASSARDGHTGELFF
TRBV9,CASSTRSGQGPGLSSYNEQFF
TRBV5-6,CASSLEGGAKNIQYF
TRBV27,CASRKQGGKTEAFF
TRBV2,CASRRDRSTYEQYF
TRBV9,CASSVGEHYEQYF
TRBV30,CAWGGERNTGELFF
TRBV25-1,CASSVGLAVYEQYF
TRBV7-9,CASSLAGTGGYGYTF
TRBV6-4,CASSPDRGLAGVGSYNEQFF
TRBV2,CASYYPGSPNTGELFF
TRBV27,CASSWGDSNQPQHF
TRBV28,CASRLTSDYGYTF
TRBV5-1,CASSLAASDRGNTIYF
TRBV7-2,CASSLAGGLRDTGELFF
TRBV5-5,CASSWTTGGSGELFF
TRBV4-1,CASSPRGLGTEAFF
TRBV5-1,CASSSGTDPDTGELFF
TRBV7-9,CASQDREGTEAFF
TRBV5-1,CASSLAGTGDYEQYF
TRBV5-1,CASSSGRILRNTGELFF
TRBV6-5,CASSLTGGATDTQYF
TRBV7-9,CASSPIATVNTEAFF
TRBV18,CASSPQVFVGDTYEQYF
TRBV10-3,CATRTPQGPTEAFF
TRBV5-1,CATGTGGNLADTQYF
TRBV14,CASSPGYQNIQYF
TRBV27,CASSAGTGISYEQYF
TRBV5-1,CASSLGLSGELFF